The 7 T cell receptor beta chains below were found in one sample sequenced in a study of shared clonotypes between healthy human individuals. The protocol was immunoSEQ multiplex PCR, while the TCRdb copy is restricted to in-frame clones and leaves out a portion. Of under 300,000 clones detected, approximately 65% appear once; the ten largest clones hold around 10%. Sequenced material: memory CD4+ T cells sorted from blood. Described subset: CD45RA-negative fraction. These receptor sequences come from a man aged 25 to 40 in good health.

This clone was seen more than once but under ten times. The chain is built from TRBV7-2 and TRBJ2-5; D not certain. This CDR3 has 11 amino acids. The V end lost 5 bases, the J end lost 4 bases, and 5 bases lay between the germline ends. Looked up from germline, CDR1 is SGHTA and CDR2 is FQGNSA. In DNA form, the CDR3 reads TGTGCCAGCAGCGGGTTAGAGACCCAGTACTTC. It yields the protein CASSGLETQYF.

This chain links TRBV9 with TRBJ2-3, with D possibly being TRBD2 (7 bases). CDR1 is SGDLS and CDR2 is YYNGEE in the germline V gene. The CDR3 totals 16 residues. V was pared by 4 bases and J by 2 bases, with 17 bases between. The DNA for the CDR3 is TGTGCCAGCAGCCCGAGGGGGGGGCCGCCCACAGATACGCAGTATTTT. This codes for CASSPRGGPPTDTQYF.

The chain couples TRBV25-1 to TRBJ2-1; D is uncertain. V lost 5 bases and J 5 bases, leaving 4 bases between the germline ends. The CDR3 runs to 11 residues. The germline V gene has CDR1 MGHDK and CDR2 SYGVNS. CDR3 coding DNA: TGTGCCAGCAGTTCTGACAATGAGCAGTTCTTC. As protein: CASSSDNEQFF. Full variable domain (remainder filled in from reference TRBV25-1 and TRBJ2-1): EADIYQTPRYLVIGTGKKITLECSQTMGHDKMYWYQQDPGMELHLIHYSYGVNSTEKGDLSSESTVSRIRTEHFPLTLESARPSHTSQYLCASSSDNEQFFGPGTRLTVL.

The J gene is TRBJ2-7, the V gene TRBV7-9; D uncertain. Germline V gene sequence: CDR1 SEHNR, CDR2 FQNEAQ (reference sequence). Deletions cut 4 bases from V and 3 bases from J, with 16 bases between. This CDR3 spans 15 amino acids. The CDR3 region is CASSSRTDPHYEQYF. CDR3 nucleotides: TGTGCCAGCAGCTCTCGTACAGATCCTCACTACGAGCAGTACTTC.

This chain uses TRBV5-1 with TRBJ2-7, with TRBD2 matching 10 bases. The V segment lost 5 bases and the J segment 2 bases; nucleotides outside the gene matches: 4. CDR3 length: 14 residues. Germline V gene data show CDR1 as SGHRS and CDR2 as YFSETQ. The CDR3 reads CASSLLAGTYEQYF. CDR3 nucleotide sequence: TGCGCCAGCAGTTTACTAGCGGGAACCTACGAGCAGTACTTC.

The V call is TRBV27, the J call TRBJ1-4, with D possibly TRBD1 on 6 matching bases. Between the trimmed V and J ends, which lost 5 bases and 8 bases, there was a span of 21 bases. The germline V gene encodes CDR1 MNHEY and CDR2 SMNVEV (reference sequence). The CDR3 has 16 residues. The CDR3 reads CASSLRGNPSPEKLFF. DNA for the CDR3: TGTGCCAGCAGTCTCAGGGGAAATCCTTCCCCAGAAAAACTGTTTTTT.

The chain has TRBV19 and TRBJ2-2, with unresolved D. This CDR3 is 10 amino acids long. V was pared by 8 bases and J by 6 bases, with 4 bases between. Germline-derived CDR1 and CDR2 are LNHDA and SQIVND (reference sequence). DNA of the CDR3: TGTGCCAGTGGGGCCGGGGAGCTGTTTTTT. The encoded protein is CASGAGELFF.